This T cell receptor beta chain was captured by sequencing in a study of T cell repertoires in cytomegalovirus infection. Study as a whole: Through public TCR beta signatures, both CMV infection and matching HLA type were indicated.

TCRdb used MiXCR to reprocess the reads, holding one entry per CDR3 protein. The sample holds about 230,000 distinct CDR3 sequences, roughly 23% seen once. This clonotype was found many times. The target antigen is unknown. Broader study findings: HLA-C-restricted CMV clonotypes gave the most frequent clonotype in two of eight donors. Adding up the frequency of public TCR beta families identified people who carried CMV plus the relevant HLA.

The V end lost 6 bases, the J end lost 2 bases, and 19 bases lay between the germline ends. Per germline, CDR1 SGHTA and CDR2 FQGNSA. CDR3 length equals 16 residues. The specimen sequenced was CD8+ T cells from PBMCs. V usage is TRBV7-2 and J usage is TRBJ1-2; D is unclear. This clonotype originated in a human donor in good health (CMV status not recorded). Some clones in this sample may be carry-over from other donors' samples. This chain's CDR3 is CASSFGRRMANYGYTF. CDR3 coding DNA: TGTGCCAGCAGTTTCGGACGCAGGATGGCAAACTATGGCTACACCTTC.